The 8 T cell receptor beta chains below all came from one sample that was sequenced in a study of Graves' ophthalmopathy and Graves' hyperthyroidism. Amplification of the TCR beta CDR3 regions used RNA transcripts (as template). The workflow started with a first-round RT-PCR run with HTBI primers and then moved on to a second-round multiplex PCR. TCRdb ran MiXCR on the multiplex PCR reads and lists one entry per CDR3 protein. Among 600,000 to 650,000 distinct CDR3 sequences listed, 20% to 25% were seen once. Sample: peripheral blood. All receptors derive from a woman younger than 35 with stable Graves' hyperthyroidism. Some clones in this sample may be carry-over from other donors' samples.

CDR3: CASSDPGGVGQPQHF. CDR3 DNA: TGTGCCAGCAGTGACCCCGGGGGCGTCGGTCAGCCCCAGCATTTT. V is TRBV2 and J is TRBJ1-5, with D maybe TRBD1 (6 bases). The V gene lost 3 bases and the J gene lost 6 bases, with 15 bases spanning the gap. This CDR3 has 15 amino acids. The germline V gene has CDR1 SNHLY and CDR2 FYNNEI.

This clonotype was observed a single time. The CDR3 coding sequence is TGTGCCAGCAGCCCGGGACATCCTCCCGAGCAGTACTTC. This translates into CASSPGHPPEQYF. The rearrangement uses TRBV13 and TRBJ2-7; possibly TRBD1 for D (6 bases). V lost 5 bases and J lost 6, with 14 bases in between. The CDR3 has 13 residues. CDR1 and CDR2 (germline): PRHDT, FYEKMQ (reference sequence).

This clonotype has ten or more counts. The genes are TRBV11-2 and TRBJ2-5, with D perhaps given as TRBD1 or TRBD2 (6 bases each). The length of the CDR3 is 16 residues. Germline-derived CDR1 and CDR2 are SGHAT and FQNNGV. V lost 4 bases to trimming and J lost 1 base, with 16 bases between them. CDR3 loop: CASSYPGGGRQETQYF. CDR3 nucleotide sequence: TGTGCCAGCAGCTACCCTGGAGGGGGACGCCAAGAGACCCAGTACTTC.

On this clonotype itself: A much bigger clone sits one base away, suggesting this may be a read error. The V gene is TRBV7-9, the J gene TRBJ1-1, with D possibly matching TRBD1 (6 bases). From germline, CDR1 is SEHNR and CDR2 FQNEAQ (reference sequence). This CDR3 contains 15 residues. This chain's CDR3 is CASSPNRASNTEACF. Written as DNA, the CDR3 is TGTGCCAGCAGCCCAAACAGGGCTTCGAACACTGAAGCTTGCTTT.

The table lists this clonotype with many counts. This chain uses TRBV28 with TRBJ2-2; D uncertain. The CDR3 is 12 amino acids. Germline assignment: CDR1 MDHEN and CDR2 SYDVKM. V lost 6 bases to trimming and J lost 3 bases, with 5 bases between them. The DNA of the CDR3 is TGTGCCAGCAGCGTATACACCGGGGAGCTGTTTTTT. Residues: CASSVYTGELFF.

The CDR3 region has the DNA TGCAGCGTTGAGCAACAGGGGATCGAGACCCAGTACTTC. This translates into CSVEQQGIETQYF. The chain is built from TRBV29-1 and TRBJ2-5; 7 nucleotides line up with TRBD1. V gave up 3 bases and J gave up 5 bases; unmatched junction bases: 6. CDR1 SQVTM and CDR2 ANQGSEA come from the germline V gene. CDR3 length: 13 amino acids.

There are a few counts of this clonotype. The V and J genes are TRBV19 and TRBJ1-2, with D perhaps TRBD1 (6 bases). Germline V lookup: CDR1 LNHDA, CDR2 SQIVND (reference sequence). The CDR3 has 14 residues. With 6 bases removed from V and 4 bases from J, the gap between germline ends came to 15 bases. CDR3 DNA: TGTGCCAGTAGAACCTCACAGGGCCCCTATGGCTACACCTTC. As protein: CASRTSQGPYGYTF. Drawing the rest from reference TRBV19 and TRBJ1-2, the complete variable domain is DGGITQSPKYLFRKEGQNVTLSCEQNLNHDAMYWYRQDPGQGLRLIYYSQIVNDFQKGDIAEGYSVSREKKESFPLTVTSAQKNPTAFYLCASRTSQGPYGYTFGSGTRLTVV.

This clonotype was picked up many times. The J gene is TRBJ1-5, the V gene TRBV12-5, with 8 bases matching TRBD1. CDR1 is LGHNT and CDR2 is FRNRAP in the germline V gene. J was trimmed by 7 bases and V by 2 bases; bases with no gene match: 1. This CDR3 is built from 13 residues. The CDR3 bases are TGTGCTAGTGGTTTGACAGGGGGGCAGCCCCAGCATTTT. Its translation: CASGLTGGQPQHF. The complete variable domain, with remaining parts taken from reference TRBV12-5 and TRBJ1-5, reads DARVTQTPRHKVTEMGQEVTMRCQPILGHNTVFWYRQTMMQGLELLAYFRNRAPLDDSGMPKDRFSAEMPDATLATLKIQPSEPRDSAVYFCASGLTGGQPQHFGDGTRLSIL.